The 3 T cell receptor beta chains given below trace back to one sample, sequenced in a study of T cell responses to AZD1222 COVID-19 vaccine. Method: immunoSEQ multiplex PCR; TCRdb's copy keeps in-frame clones and lacks some. The sample contains 140,000 to 150,000 clones, about 93% of which appear only once. Source: peripheral blood, taken on day 0 of AZD1222 vaccination. These TCRs come from an adult in good health.

The CDR3 DNA reads TGTGCCAGCAGCCCCTCTGGAACTAGCACAGATACGCAGTATTTT. Translation: CASSPSGTSTDTQYF. The chain is built from TRBV7-2 and TRBJ2-3, with D unresolved. Germline CDR1 is SGHTA and CDR2 is FQGNSA. Trimming shortened V by 5 bases and J by 0 bases, and 12 bases separated the two germline ends. This CDR3 has 15 residues.

The chain recombines TRBV9 with TRBJ1-2; 7 bases fit TRBD1. Germline lookup yields CDR1 SGDLS and CDR2 YYNGEE. There are 18 residues in the CDR3. V dropped 2 bases and J dropped 6; count of bases not matched to a gene: 19. CDR3 region: CASSVSLLGQESVHGYTF. CDR3 nucleotides: TGTGCCAGCAGCGTCTCACTACTAGGACAGGAATCGGTCCATGGCTACACCTTC.

This sequence joins TRBV9 and TRBJ1-4; D is possibly TRBD1 (6 bases). The germline V and J ends were trimmed by 4 bases and 8 bases, with 18 bases remaining between them. CDR3 length: 15 residues. The germline V gene encodes CDR1 SGDLS and CDR2 YYNGEE. The CDR3 is CASSTFGGTGEKLFF. The CDR3 DNA reads as TGTGCCAGCAGCACCTTTGGGGGTACAGGGGAAAAACTGTTTTTT.